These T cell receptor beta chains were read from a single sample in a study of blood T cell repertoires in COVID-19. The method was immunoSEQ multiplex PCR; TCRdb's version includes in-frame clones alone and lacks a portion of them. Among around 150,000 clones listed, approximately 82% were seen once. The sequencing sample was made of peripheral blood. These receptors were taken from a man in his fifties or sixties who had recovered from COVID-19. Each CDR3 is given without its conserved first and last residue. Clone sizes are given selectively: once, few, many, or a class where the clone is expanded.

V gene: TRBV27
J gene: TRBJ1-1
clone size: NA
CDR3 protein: ASSLFPRAPGANTEAF

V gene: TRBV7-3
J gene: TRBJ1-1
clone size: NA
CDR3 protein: ASSILQGDEAF

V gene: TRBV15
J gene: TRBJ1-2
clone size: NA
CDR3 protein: ATSRAGYGSTHYGYT

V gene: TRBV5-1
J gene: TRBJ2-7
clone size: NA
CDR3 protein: ASSLGGDISPL

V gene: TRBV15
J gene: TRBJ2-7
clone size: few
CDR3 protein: ATSRGASGGPEQY

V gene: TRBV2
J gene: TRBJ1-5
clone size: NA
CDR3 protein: ASSDYVITGRQPQH

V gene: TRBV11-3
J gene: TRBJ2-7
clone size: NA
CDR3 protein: ASSPGGASSYEQY

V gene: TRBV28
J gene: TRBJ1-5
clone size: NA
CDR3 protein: ASLPGQGVGPQH

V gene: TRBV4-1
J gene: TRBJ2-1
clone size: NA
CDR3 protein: ASSQDGQIKLNEQF

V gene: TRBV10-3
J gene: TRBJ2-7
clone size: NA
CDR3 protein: AISEPGDRAFYEQY

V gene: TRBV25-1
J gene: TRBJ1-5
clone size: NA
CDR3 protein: ASSDDRSAQPQH

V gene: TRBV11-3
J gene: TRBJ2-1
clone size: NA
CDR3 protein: ASSLYGGRNEQF

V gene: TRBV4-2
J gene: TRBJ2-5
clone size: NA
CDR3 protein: ASSQGQGGETQY

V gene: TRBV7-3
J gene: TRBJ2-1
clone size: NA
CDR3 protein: ASSSGDFRGQF

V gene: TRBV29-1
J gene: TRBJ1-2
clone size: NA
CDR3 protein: SAGTGNTYGYT

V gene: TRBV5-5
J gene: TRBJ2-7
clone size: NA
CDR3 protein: ASSLGGQPSSYEQY

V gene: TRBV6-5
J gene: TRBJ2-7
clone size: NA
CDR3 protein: ASSLGQGATYEQY

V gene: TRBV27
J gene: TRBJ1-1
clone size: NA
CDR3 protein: ASSSTVNTEAF

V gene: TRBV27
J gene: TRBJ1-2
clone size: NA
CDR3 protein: ASSLRRGYGYT

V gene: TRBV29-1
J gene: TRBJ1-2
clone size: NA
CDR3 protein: SVDPDRVYGYT

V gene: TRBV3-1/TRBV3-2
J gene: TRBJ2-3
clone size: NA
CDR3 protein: ASSPPLCADTQY

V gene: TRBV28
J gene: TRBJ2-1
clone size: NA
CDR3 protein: ASSTAGLTGYNEQF

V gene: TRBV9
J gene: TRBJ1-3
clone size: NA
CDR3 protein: ASSVASWGRASGNTIY

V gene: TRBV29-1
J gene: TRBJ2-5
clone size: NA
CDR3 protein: SGGLAGERGGQETQY

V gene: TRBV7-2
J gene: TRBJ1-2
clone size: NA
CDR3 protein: ASSLVVGRNGYT

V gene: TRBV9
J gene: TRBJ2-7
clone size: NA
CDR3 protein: ASSPAGATYEQY

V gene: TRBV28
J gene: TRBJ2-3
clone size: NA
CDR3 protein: ASIGSGGVVNTQY

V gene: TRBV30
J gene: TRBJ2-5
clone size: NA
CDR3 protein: AWSVLGGRWETQY

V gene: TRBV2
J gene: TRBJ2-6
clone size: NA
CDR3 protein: ASSTRDRGPSGANVLT

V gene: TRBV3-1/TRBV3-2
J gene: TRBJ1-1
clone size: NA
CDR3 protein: ASSQADRWTEAF

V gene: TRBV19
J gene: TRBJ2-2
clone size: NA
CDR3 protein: ASSGTGGTGELF

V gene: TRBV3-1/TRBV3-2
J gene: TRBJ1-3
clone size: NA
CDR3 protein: ASSPGVSSNTIY